The 14 T cell receptor beta chains below come from one sample, sequenced in a study of tumor and adjacent non-tumor tissue in lung cancer. Three rounds of nested PCR, following a modified ARM-PCR protocol, produced the TCRbeta library. TCRdb called the multiplex PCR reads again in MiXCR, with one record for every CDR3 protein. Of roughly 67,000 distinct CDR3 sequences listed, just under 60% were seen once; the top ten hold 20% to 25%. The template was RNA from unsorted bulk tissue. The source material was lung tumor tissue. The receptors originated from a middle-aged man with non-small cell lung cancer.

This clonotype was counted once. The genes are TRBV7-8 and TRBJ1-1; no clear D. Trimming cost V 2 bases and J 2 bases, with 9 bases left between them. The length of the CDR3 is 14 residues. Germline CDR1 is SGHVS and CDR2 is FQNEAQ. CDR3 residues: CASSLPGINTEAFF. The CDR3 DNA is TGTGCCAGCAGCTTACCCGGGATTAACACTGAAGCTTTCTTT.

This clonotype was seen many times. V and J are TRBV5-4 and TRBJ1-5; D gene unclear. Looked up from germline, CDR1 is SGHNT and CDR2 is YYREEE (reference sequence). The CDR3 is 15 residues long. Trimming removed 7 bases from V and 1 base from J, with 15 bases in between. CDR3: CASLRWRTSNQPQHF. In DNA form, the CDR3 reads TGTGCCAGCCTCCGATGGAGGACGAGCAATCAGCCCCAGCATTTT. The full variable domain, in which reference TRBV5-4 and TRBJ1-5 provide the parts outside the CDR3, is ETGVTQSPTHLIKTRGQQVTLRCSSQSGHNTVSWYQQALGQGPQFIFQYYREEENGRGNFPPRFSGLQFPNYSSELNVNALELDDSALYLCASLRWRTSNQPQHFGDGTRLSIL.

Of note for this clonotype: The missing conserved phenylalanine or tryptophan at the end of this CDR3 makes a read error likely. The chain's CDR3 is CRATGLGNTGELFL. CDR3 bases: TGCAGGGCTACAGGGTTAGGGAACACCGGGGAGCTGTTTCTT. The chain recombines TRBV29-1 with TRBJ2-2; D possibly corresponds to TRBD1 (6 bases). The germline gives CDR1 SQVTM, CDR2 ANQGSEA. The CDR3 consists of 14 residues.

Points on this clonotype: At one of its ends the junction is not consistent with the germline gene, which may arise from a read error. The chain recombines TRBV2 with TRBJ1-5; D is perhaps TRBD1 (5 bases). Germline CDR1 and CDR2: SNHLY and FYNNEI. This CDR3 is 16 amino acids long. The CDR3 DNA is TGTACCAGCAGTGAAGTAGGGCAGGGCCCCAATCAGCCCCAGCATTTT. Amino acid sequence: CTSSEVGQGPNQPQHF.

This clonotype was detected many times. Possible read error: a much larger clone is one base away. The chain is built from TRBV11-3 and TRBJ2-5, with D perhaps TRBD1 (6 bases). The CDR3 spans 15 residues. Germline V CDR1 and CDR2: SGHNT, YENEEA. Trimming removed 8 bases at V and 7 bases at J, with 23 bases between. CDR3 amino acids: CASLPHQGSPGTQYF. The CDR3 DNA reads as TGTGCCAGCCTCCCCCACCAGGGGTCTCCAGGGACCCAGTACTTC.

This clonotype has just one count. A read error is possible here, since a much larger clone lies one base away. This chain joins TRBV6-5 and TRBJ2-7; D is perhaps TRBD1 (5 bases). This CDR3 comprises 14 residues. The germline CDR1 and CDR2 sequences are MNHEY and SVGAGI. V dropped 6 bases and J dropped 2 bases, with 14 bases sitting between them. The DNA for the CDR3 is TGTGCCAGCAGGACCTGGACACATACCTACGAGCAGTACTTC. It is translated as CASRTWTHTYEQYF.

The rearrangement joins TRBV6-6 to TRBJ1-5, with 9 bases that match TRBD1. CDR3 length: 15 amino acids. The germline CDR1 and CDR2 sequences are MNHNY and SVGAGI (reference sequence). DNA of the CDR3: TGTGTCAGTACGTTGGACAGGGGACTTGCCCAACCCCAGCATTTT. It specifies CVSTLDRGLAQPQHF.

Of note for this clonotype: It may be a read error: a sequence one base away is much more abundant. The chain couples TRBV7-8 to TRBJ1-5, with unresolved D. The CDR3 covers 17 residues. From germline, CDR1 is SGHVS and CDR2 FQNEAQ. The CDR3 reads CASNLEAASFKGQPQHF. The CDR3 DNA follows: TGTGCCAGCAACTTAGAGGCCGCCTCGTTTAAGGGTCAGCCCCAGCATTTT.

This clonotype was counted ten times or more. V and J are TRBV14 and TRBJ1-1; D unclear. In germline, CDR1 is SGHDN, CDR2 FVKESK. V gave up 2 bases and J gave up 0 bases, with 4 bases separating them. The CDR3 spans 13 residues. The CDR3 protein is CASSQNMNTEAFF. CDR3 bases: TGTGCCAGCAGCCAAAACATGAACACTGAAGCTTTCTTT.

J is TRBJ2-1 and V is TRBV28; D not resolved. Trimming removed 3 bases from V and 0 bases from J, with 9 bases in between. The CDR3 has 15 residues. Germline assignment: CDR1 MDHEN and CDR2 SYDVKM. The CDR3 loop reads CASSFSVRSYNEQFF. In nucleotides, the CDR3 is TGTGCCAGCAGTTTCAGCGTCCGCTCCTACAATGAGCAGTTCTTC.

This clonotype was counted only a few times. The rearrangement uses TRBV12-3 or TRBV12-4 and TRBJ2-7; no clear D gene. V lost 2 bases and J lost 4, with 9 bases in between. The CDR3 loop spans 13 amino acids. The CDR3 nucleotides read TGTGCCAGCAGTTTAACGTGGCAATACGAGCAGTACTTC. Encoded protein: CASSLTWQYEQYF.

Points on this clonotype: The junction shows a germline mismatch at one end, possibly a read error. The chain combines TRBV4-1 with TRBJ1-2; D gene uncertain. The CDR3 consists of 14 residues. Germline V gene data show CDR1 as MGHRA and CDR2 as YSYEKL. Written as DNA, the CDR3 is TGCGCCAGCAGCCAAGACGTGACTCACTATGACTACACCTTC. Protein product: CASSQDVTHYDYTF.

With respect to this clonotype: The junction shows a germline mismatch at one end, possibly a read error. V gene TRBV6-1 combines with J gene TRBJ2-2, with 7 bases aligning to TRBD2. Germline CDR1 and CDR2: MNHNS and SASEGT. This CDR3 has 13 residues. CDR3 nucleotide sequence: TGTGCTGGGCGGGGGACGAACGCCGGGGAGCTGTTTTTT. It is translated as CAGRGTNAGELFF.

To note about this clonotype: A clone one base away is much larger, so this may be a read error. This sequence joins TRBV28 and TRBJ1-2; TRBD1 matches 7 bases. CDR1 and CDR2 from the germline V gene are MDHEN and SYDVKM. The length of the CDR3 is 13 residues. Trimming took 11 bases from V and 4 from J; bases not matched to a gene: 10. CDR3 sequence: CACSYRGSYGYTF. CDR3 nucleotides: TGTGCCTGCTCTTACAGGGGTTCCTATGGCTACACCTTC.